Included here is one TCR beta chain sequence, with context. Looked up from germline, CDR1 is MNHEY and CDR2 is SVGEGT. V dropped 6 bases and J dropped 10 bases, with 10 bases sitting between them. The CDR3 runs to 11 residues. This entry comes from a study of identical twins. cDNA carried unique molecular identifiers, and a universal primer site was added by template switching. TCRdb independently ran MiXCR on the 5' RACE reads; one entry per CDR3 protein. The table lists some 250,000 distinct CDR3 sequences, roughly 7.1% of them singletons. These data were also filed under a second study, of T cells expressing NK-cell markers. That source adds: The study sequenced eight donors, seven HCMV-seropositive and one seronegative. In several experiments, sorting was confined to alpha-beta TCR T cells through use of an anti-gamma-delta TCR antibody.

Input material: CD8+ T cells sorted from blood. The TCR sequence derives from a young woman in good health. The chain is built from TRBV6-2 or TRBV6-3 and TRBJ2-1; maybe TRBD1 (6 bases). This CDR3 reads CASRAGTEQFF. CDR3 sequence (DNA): TGTGCCAGCAGGGCCGGGACAGAGCAGTTCTTC.